The 9 T cell receptor beta chains in this list originate from one sample, sequenced in a study of T cell responses to AZD1222 COVID-19 vaccine. Method: immunoSEQ multiplex PCR; TCRdb's copy keeps in-frame clones and lacks some. This sample has 150,000 to 200,000 clones; 88% occur once, and the top ten carry 20% to 30%. This specimen was peripheral blood, taken 28 days after the second AZD1222 dose. The source of these receptors is an adult who received the AZD1222 COVID-19 vaccine.

The gene calls are TRBV7-2 and TRBJ2-7; TRBD2 might be the D (6 bases). V was pared by 1 base and J by 4 bases, with 20 bases between. The CDR3 contains 17 residues. CDR1 SGHTA and CDR2 FQGNSA come from the germline V gene. The CDR3 DNA follows: TGTGCCAGCAGCTTAGGCATCCGGGCGGGGAGGAAGTACGAGCAGTACTTC. This translates into CASSLGIRAGRKYEQYF. The entire variable domain, with the rest obtained from reference TRBV7-2 and TRBJ2-7, is as follows: GAGVSQSPSNKVTEKGKDVELRCDPISGHTALYWYRQSLGQGLEFLIYFQGNSAPDKSGLPSDRFSAERTGGSVSTLTIQRTQQEDSAVYLCASSLGIRAGRKYEQYFGPGTRLTVT.

The chain couples TRBV4-1 to TRBJ2-7; D is possibly TRBD2 (5 bases). CDR1 is MGHRA, CDR2 YSYEKL, per germline. V was cut by 1 base and J by 0 bases, with 16 bases left in between. CDR3 size: 17 residues. In nucleotides, the CDR3 is TGCGCCAGCAGCCAAGGGGGATCCGGGGAAAGCTCCTACGAGCAGTACTTC. It is translated as CASSQGGSGESSYEQYF.

The V and J genes are TRBV9 and TRBJ1-2; D may be TRBD1 (6 bases). V was trimmed by 2 bases and J by 4 bases, leaving 12 bases between them. CDR1 and CDR2 (germline): SGDLS, YYNGEE. This CDR3 has 14 amino acids. The CDR3 DNA reads as TGTGCCAGCAGCGTCAGTGGACAGTTCTATGGCTACACCTTC. Protein sequence: CASSVSGQFYGYTF. The full variable domain, rest sourced from reference TRBV9 and TRBJ1-2, is DSGVTQTPKHLITATGQRVTLRCSPRSGDLSVYWYQQSLDQGLQFLIQYYNGEERAKGNILERFSAQQFPDLHSELNLSSLELGDSALYFCASSVSGQFYGYTFGSGTRLTVV.

This rearrangement joins TRBV10-3 to TRBJ2-7, with 9 bases matching TRBD1. V was clipped by 7 bases and J by 5 bases; unmatched bases: 15. CDR3 length: 16 residues. Germline lookup yields CDR1 ENHRY and CDR2 SYGVKD. The DNA for the CDR3 is TGTGCCATCAAACCCGACCTGGGACAGGGTGCCCACGAGCAGTACTTC. This encodes CAIKPDLGQGAHEQYF.

The genes are TRBV10-3 and TRBJ1-2; TRBD1 might be the D (5 bases). Deletions cut 4 bases from V and 7 bases from J, with 10 bases between. This CDR3 comprises 12 residues. Germline V CDR1 and CDR2: ENHRY, SYGVKD. The DNA of the CDR3 is TGTGCCATCAGTGCCGACGGGGGTGGCTACACCTTC. It translates to CAISADGGGYTF.

The V gene is TRBV4-3, the J gene TRBJ2-1; TRBD2 agrees at 7 bases. CDR3 length: 16 amino acids. V shed 0 bases and J 12 bases; nucleotides not matched to a gene: 14. Per germline, CDR1 LGHNA and CDR2 YSLEER. The CDR3 protein is CASSQDRSTGRMGQFF. CDR3 DNA sequence: TGCGCCAGCAGCCAAGATAGAAGTACCGGGAGGATGGGGCAGTTCTTC.

Regarding this clone: One end of the junction varies from germline; a read error may be responsible. The rearrangement links TRBV2 to TRBJ2-7; D uncertain. Germline V CDR1 and CDR2: SNHLY, FYNNEI. CDR3 length: 10 residues. CDR3 amino acids: CASSESGPSF. The CDR3 region has the DNA TGTGCCAGCAGTGAATCTGGCCCGAGCTTC.

The rearrangement uses TRBV19 and TRBJ2-4, with D perhaps matching TRBD1 or TRBD2 (6 bases each). CDR1 is LNHDA and CDR2 is SQIVND in the germline V gene (reference sequence). The CDR3 runs 15 residues. V shed 7 bases and J shed 7 bases, with 20 bases lying between them. This CDR3 reads CASTTLPGGPNIQYF. As DNA, the CDR3 is TGTGCCAGTACGACCCTGCCTGGGGGGCCGAACATTCAGTACTTC.

The chain has TRBV19 and TRBJ2-2, with D possibly being TRBD1 or TRBD2 (6 bases each). The CDR3 is 13 residues long. V was clipped by 4 bases and J by 8 bases, with 11 bases between them. The V gene's germline CDR1 is LNHDA and CDR2 SQIVND (reference sequence). DNA for the CDR3: TGTGCCAGTAGTAGAAGGGGGGCGGGGGAGCTGTTTTTT. It codes for CASSRRGAGELFF.